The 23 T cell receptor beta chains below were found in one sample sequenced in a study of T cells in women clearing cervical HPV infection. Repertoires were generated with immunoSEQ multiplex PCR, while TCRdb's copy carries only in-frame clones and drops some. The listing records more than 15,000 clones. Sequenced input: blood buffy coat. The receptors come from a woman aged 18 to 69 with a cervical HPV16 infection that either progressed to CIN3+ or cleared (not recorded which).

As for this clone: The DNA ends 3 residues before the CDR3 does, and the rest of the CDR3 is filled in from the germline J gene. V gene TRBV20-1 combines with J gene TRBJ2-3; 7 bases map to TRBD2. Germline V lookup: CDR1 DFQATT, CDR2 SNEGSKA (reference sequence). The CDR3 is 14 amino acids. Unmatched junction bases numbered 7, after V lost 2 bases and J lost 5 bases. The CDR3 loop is CSARLAGEGDTQYF. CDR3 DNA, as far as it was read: TGCAGTGCTAGACTGGCGGGAGAGGGAGATACG.

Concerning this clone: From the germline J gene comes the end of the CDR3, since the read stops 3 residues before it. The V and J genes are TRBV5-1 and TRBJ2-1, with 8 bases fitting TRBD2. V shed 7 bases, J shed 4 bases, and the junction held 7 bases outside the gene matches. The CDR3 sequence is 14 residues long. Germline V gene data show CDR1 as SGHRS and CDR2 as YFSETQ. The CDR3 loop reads CASGTGGPYNEQFF. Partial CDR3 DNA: TGCGCCAGCGGAACGGGGGGGCCTTACAATGAG.

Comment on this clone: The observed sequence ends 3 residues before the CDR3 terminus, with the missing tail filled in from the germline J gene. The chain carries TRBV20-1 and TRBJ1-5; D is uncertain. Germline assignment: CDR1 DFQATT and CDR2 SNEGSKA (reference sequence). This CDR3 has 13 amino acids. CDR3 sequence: CSARRASTEPQHF. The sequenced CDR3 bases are TGCAGTGCTAGAAGGGCCTCCACGGAACCC.

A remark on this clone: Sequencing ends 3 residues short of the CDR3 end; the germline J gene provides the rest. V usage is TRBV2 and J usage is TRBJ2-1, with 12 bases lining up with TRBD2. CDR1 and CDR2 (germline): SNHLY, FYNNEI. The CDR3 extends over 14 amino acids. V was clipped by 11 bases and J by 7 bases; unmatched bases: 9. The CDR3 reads CAGTTSGSRNEQFF. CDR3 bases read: TGTGCCGGCACGACTAGCGGGAGTCGTAATGAG.

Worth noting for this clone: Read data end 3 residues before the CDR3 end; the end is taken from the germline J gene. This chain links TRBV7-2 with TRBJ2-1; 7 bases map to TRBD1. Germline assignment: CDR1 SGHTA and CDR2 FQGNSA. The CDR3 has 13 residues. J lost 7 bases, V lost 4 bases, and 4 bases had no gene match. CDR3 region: CASSSPQGNEQFF. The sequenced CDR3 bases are TGTGCCAGCAGCTCCCCACAGGGGAATGAG.

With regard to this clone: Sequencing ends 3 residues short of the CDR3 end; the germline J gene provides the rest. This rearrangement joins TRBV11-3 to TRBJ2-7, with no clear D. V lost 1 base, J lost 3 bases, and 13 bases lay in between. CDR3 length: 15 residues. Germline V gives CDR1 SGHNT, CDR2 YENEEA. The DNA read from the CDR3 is TGTGCCAGCAGCTTAGTTGTAGGGTCATACTACGAG. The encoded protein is CASSLVVGSYYE. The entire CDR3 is CASSLVVGSYYEQYF.

The sequenced part of the CDR3 DNA is TGTGCCAGTAGCCCTCAGAGGCAGCCC. This gives the protein CASSPQRQP. The complete CDR3 reads CASSPQRQPQHF. The rearrangement links TRBV19 to TRBJ1-5; D not certain. Sequencing ends 3 residues short of the CDR3 end; the germline J gene provides the rest. V shed 6 bases and J shed 7 bases, with 10 bases lying between them. Germline V gene lookup returns CDR1 LNHDA and CDR2 SQIVND (reference sequence). CDR3 length equals 12 residues.

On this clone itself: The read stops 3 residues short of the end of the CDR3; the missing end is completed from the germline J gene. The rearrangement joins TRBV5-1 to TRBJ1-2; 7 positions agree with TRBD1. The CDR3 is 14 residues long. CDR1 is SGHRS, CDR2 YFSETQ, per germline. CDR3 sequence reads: CASSFGQAKEGYTF. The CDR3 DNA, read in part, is TGCGCCAGCAGCTTTGGACAGGCTAAGGAGGGC.

The part of the CDR3 DNA that was read is TGTGCCAGCAGTTTGACAGGGGAGTTATACGAG. Amino acid sequence: CASSLTGELYE. The CDR3 in its entirety is CASSLTGELYEQYF. The chain couples TRBV28 to TRBJ2-7; TRBD1 matches 8 bases. The DNA ends 3 residues before the CDR3 does, and the rest of the CDR3 is filled in from the germline J gene. There are 14 residues in the CDR3. Germline V gene lookup returns CDR1 MDHEN and CDR2 SYDVKM. With 3 bases clipped from V and 4 bases from J, the junction kept 5 bases outside the gene matches.

CDR3 in amino acids: CASSPRQGGYEAFF. Partial CDR3 DNA: TGTGCCAGCTCACCTCGACAGGGGGGATACGAG. The chain has TRBV18 and TRBJ1-1; 9 positions match TRBD1. From the germline J gene comes the end of the CDR3, since the read stops 3 residues before it. The CDR3 extends over 14 amino acids. Germline-derived CDR1 and CDR2 are KGHSH and LQKENI.

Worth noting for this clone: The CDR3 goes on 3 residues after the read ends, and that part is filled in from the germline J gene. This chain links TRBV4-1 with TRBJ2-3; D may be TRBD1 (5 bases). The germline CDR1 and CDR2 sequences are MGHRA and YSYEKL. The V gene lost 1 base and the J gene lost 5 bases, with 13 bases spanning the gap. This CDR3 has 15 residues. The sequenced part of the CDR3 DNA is TGCGCCAGCAGCCAAGGAAGGCAGGGTTTAGATACG. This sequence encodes CASSQGRQGLDT. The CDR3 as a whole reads CASSQGRQGLDTQYF.

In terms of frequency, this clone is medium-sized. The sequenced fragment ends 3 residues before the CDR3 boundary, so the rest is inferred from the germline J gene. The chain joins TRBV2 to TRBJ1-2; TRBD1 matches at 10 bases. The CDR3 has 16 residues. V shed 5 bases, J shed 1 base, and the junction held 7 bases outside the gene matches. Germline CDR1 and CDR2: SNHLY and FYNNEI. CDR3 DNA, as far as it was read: TGTGCCAGCAGTTTCGACAGGGGGCTAGGTAACTATGGC. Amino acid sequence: CASSFDRGLGNYG. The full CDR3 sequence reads CASSFDRGLGNYGYTF. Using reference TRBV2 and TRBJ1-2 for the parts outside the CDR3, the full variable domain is EPEVTQTPSHQVTQMGQEVILRCVPISNHLYFYWYRQILGQKVEFLVSFYNNEISEKSEIFDDQFSVERPDGSNFTLKIRSTKLEDSAMYFCASSFDRGLGNYGYTFGSGTRLTVV.

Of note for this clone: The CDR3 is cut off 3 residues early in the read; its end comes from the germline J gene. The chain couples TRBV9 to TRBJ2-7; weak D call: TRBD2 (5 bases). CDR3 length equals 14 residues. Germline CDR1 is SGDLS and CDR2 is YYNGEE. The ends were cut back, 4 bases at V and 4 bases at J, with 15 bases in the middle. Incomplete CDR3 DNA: TGTGCCAGCAGCCCAGGACTCGAGGCGTACGAG. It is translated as CASSPGLEAYE. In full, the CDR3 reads CASSPGLEAYEQYF.

CDR3 sequence reads: CASSRQASYGYTF. The sequenced CDR3 bases are TGTGCCAGCAGTCGACAGGCTTCCTATGGC. J is TRBJ1-2 and V is TRBV5-6; D is possibly TRBD1 (6 bases). The CDR3 goes on 3 residues after the read ends, and that part is filled in from the germline J gene. Germline CDR1 SGHDT, CDR2 YYEEEE. The V gene lost 5 bases and the J gene lost 4 bases, with 12 bases spanning the gap. The CDR3 sequence is 13 residues long. Full variable domain (remainder filled in from reference TRBV5-6 and TRBJ1-2): DAGVTQSPTHLIKTRGQQVTLRCSPKSGHDTVSWYQQALGQGPQFIFQYYEEEERQRGNFPDRFSGHQFPNYSSELNVNALLLGDSALYLCASSRQASYGYTFGSGTRLTVV.

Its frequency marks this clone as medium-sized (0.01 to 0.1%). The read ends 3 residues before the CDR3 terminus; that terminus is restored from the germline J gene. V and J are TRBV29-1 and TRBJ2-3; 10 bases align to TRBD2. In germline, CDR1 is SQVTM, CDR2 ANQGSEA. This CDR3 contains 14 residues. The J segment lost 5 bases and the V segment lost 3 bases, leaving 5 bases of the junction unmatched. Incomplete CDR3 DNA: TGCAGCGTTGAGGGGACTAGCGTAGGAGATACG. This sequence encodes CSVEGTSVGDT. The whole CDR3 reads CSVEGTSVGDTQYF.

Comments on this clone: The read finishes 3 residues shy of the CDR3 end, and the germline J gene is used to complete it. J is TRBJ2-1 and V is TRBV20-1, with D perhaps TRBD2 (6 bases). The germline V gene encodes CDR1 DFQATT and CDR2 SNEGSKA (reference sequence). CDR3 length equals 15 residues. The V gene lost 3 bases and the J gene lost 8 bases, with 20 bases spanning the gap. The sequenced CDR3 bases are TGCAGTGCTAGCGGGCCGGGACTCTACTTCGATGAG. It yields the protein CSASGPGLYFDE. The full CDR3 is CSASGPGLYFDEQFF.

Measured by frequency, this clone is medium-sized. The CDR3 sequence is CASRGGQAVADTQYF. The DNA read from the CDR3 is TGTGCCAGCAGGGGAGGACAGGCAGTTGCTGATACG. The rearrangement joins TRBV2 to TRBJ2-3, with D possibly TRBD1 on 7 matching bases. The CDR3 end is not reached by the read, which stops 3 residues before it; the germline J gene fills it in. The CDR3 has 15 residues. The germline V and J ends were trimmed by 6 bases and 6 bases, with 19 bases remaining between them. Germline CDR1 reads SNHLY; CDR2 reads FYNNEI. The entire variable domain, with the rest obtained from reference TRBV2 and TRBJ2-3, is as follows: EPEVTQTPSHQVTQMGQEVILRCVPISNHLYFYWYRQILGQKVEFLVSFYNNEISEKSEIFDDQFSVERPDGSNFTLKIRSTKLEDSAMYFCASRGGQAVADTQYFGPGTRLTVL.

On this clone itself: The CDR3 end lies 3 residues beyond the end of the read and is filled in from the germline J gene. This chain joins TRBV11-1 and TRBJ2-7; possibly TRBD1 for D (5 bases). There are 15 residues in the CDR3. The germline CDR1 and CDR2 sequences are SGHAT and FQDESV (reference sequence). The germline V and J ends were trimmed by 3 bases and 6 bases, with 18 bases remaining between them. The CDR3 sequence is CASSFVAGWIGEQYF. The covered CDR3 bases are TGTGCCAGCAGCTTCGTCGCAGGGTGGATCGGCGAG.

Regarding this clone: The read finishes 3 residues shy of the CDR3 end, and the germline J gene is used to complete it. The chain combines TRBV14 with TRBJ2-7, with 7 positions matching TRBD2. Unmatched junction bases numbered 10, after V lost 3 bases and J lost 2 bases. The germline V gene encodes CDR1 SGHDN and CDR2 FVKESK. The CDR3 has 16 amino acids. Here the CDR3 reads CASSHLGASGTYEQYF. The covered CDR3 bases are TGTGCCAGCAGCCATCTCGGGGCTAGCGGCACCTACGAG.

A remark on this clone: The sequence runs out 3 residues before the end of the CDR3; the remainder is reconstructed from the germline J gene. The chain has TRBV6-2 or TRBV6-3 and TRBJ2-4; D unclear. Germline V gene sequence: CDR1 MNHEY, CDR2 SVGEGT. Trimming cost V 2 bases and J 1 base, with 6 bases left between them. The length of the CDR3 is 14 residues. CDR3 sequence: CASSYRRAKNIQYF. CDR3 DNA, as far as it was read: TGTGCCAGCAGTTACCGCCGGGCCAAAAACATT.

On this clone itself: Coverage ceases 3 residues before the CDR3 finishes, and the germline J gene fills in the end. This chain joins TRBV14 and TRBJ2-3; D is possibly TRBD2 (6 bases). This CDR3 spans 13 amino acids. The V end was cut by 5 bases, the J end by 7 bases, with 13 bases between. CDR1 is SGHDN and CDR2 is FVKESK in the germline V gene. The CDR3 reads CASSVNSGNTQYF. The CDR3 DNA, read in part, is TGTGCCAGCAGCGTTAATAGCGGCAATACG.

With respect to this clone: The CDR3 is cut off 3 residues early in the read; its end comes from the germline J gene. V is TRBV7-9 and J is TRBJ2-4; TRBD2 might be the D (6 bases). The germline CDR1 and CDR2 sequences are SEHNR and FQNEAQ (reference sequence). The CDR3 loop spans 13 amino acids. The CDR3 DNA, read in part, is TGTGCCAGCAGCTTAGTTGAGACTAGTCAT. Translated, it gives CASSLVETSH. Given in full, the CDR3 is CASSLVETSHQYF.

The CDR3 spells CASSLAGSGTSNTDTQYF. The covered CDR3 bases are TGCGCCAGCAGCTTGGCTGGATCCGGGACTAGCAACACAGATACG. The rearrangement uses TRBV5-1 and TRBJ2-3, with 9 bases identical to TRBD2. Read coverage stops 3 residues before the CDR3 terminus; the germline J gene supplies the remainder. This CDR3 comprises 18 residues. The germline V gene has CDR1 SGHRS and CDR2 YFSETQ. V dropped 0 bases and J dropped 2; count of bases not matched to a gene: 10.